One and the same sample provided the 19 T cell receptor beta chains below, sequenced in a study of regulatory T cells in long-lasting Graves disease (dated by TCRdb to the early 2020s). Reading the label with the study, this specimen's time point is: newly diagnosed GD, antithyroid drugs for less than 3 months. For both TCR sequencing and RNA sequencing, RNA was extracted from PBMCs using TRIzol. Library preparation was by multiplex PCR. Sequencing was carried out with an Illumina HiSeq 4000. CDR3 regions were amplified by Arm-PCR with iRepertoire HTBI primers to construct TCR beta libraries. Using fastp trimming at Q25 and MiXCR clonotype assembly, TCRdb reanalyzed the public sequencing data and kept in-frame beta chains. Rows merge per CDR3 protein into single entries with the most common DNA and genes. The sample yields 510,000 or so distinct CDR3 sequences; 12% were counted once. Roughly 9.3% of the sample is taken by the ten largest.

The sample was also reused in another study, on T cells in Graves' hyperthyroidism and ophthalmopathy.

The sample consisted of peripheral blood mononuclear cells (PBMCs), taken at new diagnosis, from a patient treated with antithyroid drugs. All receptors derive from a woman aged 25 to 39 with Graves disease. Donor details come from another sample of the same person, matched by shared clones.

This clonotype was counted many times. The chain uses TRBV7-2 and TRBJ2-3; 8 bases match TRBD1. Trimming removed 5 bases from V and 2 bases from J; junction bases left unmatched: 3. Germline lookup yields CDR1 SGHTA and CDR2 FQGNSA. The CDR3 runs to 14 residues. The CDR3 reads CASSRDRNTDTQYF. In DNA, the CDR3 is TGTGCCAGCAGCCGGGACAGGAACACAGATACGCAGTATTTT.

This clonotype was seen ten or more times. This chain's CDR3 is CASSPQQGVNTEAFF. As DNA, the CDR3 is TGTGCCAGCAGCCCGCAACAGGGGGTGAACACTGAAGCTTTCTTT. The chain has TRBV11-2 and TRBJ1-1, with 8 bases fitting TRBD1. CDR3 size: 15 residues. J was trimmed by 0 bases and V by 5 bases; bases with no gene match: 5. Germline V gives CDR1 SGHAT, CDR2 FQNNGV.

This clonotype has a handful of counts. A far larger clone is just one base off, so this is likely a read error. This chain uses TRBV11-3 with TRBJ2-7; D remains ambiguous. Germline V gene lookup returns CDR1 SGHNT and CDR2 YENEEA. The CDR3 length is 14 residues. The CDR3 nucleotides read TGTGCCGGCAGCTTAGACCTAACCCTCTACGAGCAGTACTTC. It is translated as CAGSLDLTLYEQYF.

This clonotype occurred a few times. This chain links TRBV30 with TRBJ2-1; D not resolved. CDR3 length: 12 residues. Trimming cost V 3 bases and J 9 bases, with 12 bases left between them. Looked up from germline, CDR1 is GTSNPN and CDR2 is SVGIG (reference sequence). CDR3 amino acids: CAWRASGREQFF. The CDR3 DNA is TGTGCCTGGAGGGCATCGGGTCGTGAGCAGTTCTTC.

This clonotype was picked up a small number of times. The chain has TRBV6-2 or TRBV6-3 and TRBJ1-5; D is perhaps TRBD1 (6 bases). V lost 5 bases and J lost 5, with 10 bases in between. Germline assignment: CDR1 MNHEY and CDR2 SVGEGT. This CDR3 has 13 residues. The CDR3 region is CASSSPGDQPQHF. DNA of the CDR3: TGTGCCAGCAGTAGCCCAGGGGATCAGCCCCAGCATTTT.

This clonotype was recorded many times. The rearrangement uses TRBV4-3 and TRBJ1-1; no clear D gene. The V gene's germline CDR1 is LGHNA and CDR2 YSLEER. Trimming stripped 5 bases from V and 0 bases from J, with 10 bases between. The CDR3 runs 14 residues. This chain's CDR3 is CASSFTELNTEAFF. DNA for the CDR3: TGCGCCAGCAGCTTCACTGAGTTGAACACTGAAGCTTTCTTT.

This clonotype was observed many times. CDR3 sequence: CASSSSGLSSYNEQFF. For the CDR3, the DNA is TGTGCCAGTAGTTCGAGCGGACTGAGCTCCTACAATGAGCAGTTCTTC. The chain uses TRBV19 and TRBJ2-1; D is perhaps TRBD2 (5 bases). V dropped 5 bases and J dropped 0 bases, with 14 bases sitting between them. Germline V CDR1 and CDR2: LNHDA, SQIVND (reference sequence). The CDR3 is 16 residues long.

The chain employs TRBV6-2 or TRBV6-3 and TRBJ1-5, with 10 bases matching TRBD1. V lost 6 bases and J lost 0; bases outside the gene matches: 8. The CDR3 spans 17 residues. Germline V lookup: CDR1 MNHEY, CDR2 SVGEGT. The CDR3 reads CASRSAGQGYSNQPQHF. CDR3 sequence (DNA): TGTGCCAGCAGATCCGCGGGACAGGGGTATAGCAATCAGCCCCAGCATTTT.

This clonotype was counted many times. The rearrangement links TRBV11-2 to TRBJ2-5; 13 bases align to TRBD2. The CDR3 extends over 18 amino acids. The germline gives CDR1 SGHAT, CDR2 FQNNGV. V lost 0 bases and J lost 5; bases outside the gene matches: 9. The CDR3 nucleotides read TGTGCCAGCAGCTTAGACCCGGGACTAGCGGGAATTGGGGAGACCCAGTACTTC. Amino acid sequence: CASSLDPGLAGIGETQYF.

This clonotype was seen repeatedly, ten times or more. This rearrangement joins TRBV18 to TRBJ1-4; 7 nucleotides agree with TRBD1. Germline lookup yields CDR1 KGHSH and CDR2 LQKENI. V was pared by 2 bases and J by 7 bases, with 7 bases of the junction left unmatched. The CDR3 is made up of 15 amino acids. The CDR3 reads CASSPSQGVIEKLFF. The CDR3 DNA sequence: TGTGCCAGCTCACCATCGCAGGGGGTAATTGAAAAACTGTTTTTT.

This clonotype turned up a few times. The chain recombines TRBV29-1 with TRBJ1-1; no reliable D call. Per germline, CDR1 SQVTM and CDR2 ANQGSEA. The V and J ends lost 4 bases and 3 bases respectively, with 9 bases between them. This CDR3 is built from 12 residues. CDR3: CSVVGLYTEAFF. In DNA form, the CDR3 reads TGCAGCGTTGTTGGACTTTACACTGAAGCTTTCTTT.

The V gene is TRBV7-2, the J gene TRBJ2-7; 12 nucleotides agree with TRBD2. The CDR3 is made up of 16 amino acids. Germline CDR1 is SGHTA and CDR2 is FQGNSA. V dropped 1 base and J dropped 4; count of bases not matched to a gene: 5. Here the CDR3 reads CASSLDGTSGQYEQYF. The CDR3 region has the DNA TGTGCCAGCAGCTTAGACGGGACTAGCGGGCAATACGAGCAGTACTTC.

This clonotype has at least ten counts. The chain combines TRBV19 with TRBJ2-7; no definite D call. Per the germline V gene, CDR1 is LNHDA and CDR2 is SQIVND (reference sequence). V was shortened by 6 bases and J by 6 bases, with 21 bases between the two germline ends. This CDR3 has 15 residues. The CDR3 sequence is CASRSHSVSGFEQYF. DNA of the CDR3: TGTGCCAGTAGGTCCCATTCGGTGAGTGGTTTCGAGCAGTACTTC.

This chain uses TRBV18 with TRBJ1-3; D ambiguous. The CDR3 sequence is 15 residues long. Germline CDR1 KGHSH, CDR2 LQKENI. The germline V and J ends were trimmed by 1 base and 4 bases, with 11 bases remaining between them. CDR3 amino acids: CASSPLDLRGNTIYF. As DNA, the CDR3 is TGTGCCAGCTCACCACTGGACCTAAGGGGAAACACCATATATTTT.

Points on this clonotype: The CDR3 does not close with the conserved phenylalanine or tryptophan, likely indicating a read error. V and J are TRBV7-3 and TRBJ2-1, with 7 positions matching TRBD1. Germline values: CDR1 SGHTA, CDR2 FQGTGA. V was pared by 3 bases and J by 0 bases, with 2 bases of the junction left unmatched. The CDR3 is 15 amino acids. Here the CDR3 reads CASSLHRGSYNEQFL. In DNA form, the CDR3 reads TGTGCCAGCAGCTTGCACAGGGGCTCCTACAATGAGCAGTTCCTC.

The CDR3 nucleotides read TGTGCCAGCAGCTCACTCAGGACGTACGCCTACTTAGCTAACTATGGCTACACCTTC. Its translation is CASSSLRTYAYLANYGYTF. The rearrangement uses TRBV7-6 and TRBJ1-2; the D is unclear. Trimming left V 4 bases short and J 0 bases short, with 24 bases between. CDR1 is SGHVS, CDR2 FNYEAQ, per germline. CDR3 length equals 19 residues.

This clonotype was seen more than once but under ten times. The CDR3 end shows no conserved phenylalanine or tryptophan, and so a read error is likely. V is TRBV7-9 and J is TRBJ1-1; D remains ambiguous. Per the germline V gene, CDR1 is SEHNR and CDR2 is FQNEAQ (reference sequence). Trimming removed 5 bases from V and 0 bases from J, with 7 bases in between. The CDR3 sequence is 13 residues long. The CDR3: CASSRPLNTEAFS. The CDR3 nucleotides read TGTGCCAGCAGCCGGCCCTTGAACACTGAAGCTTTCTCT.

This clonotype was recorded at least ten times. The CDR3 region has the DNA TGCAGTGCCGTAGGCTACGAGACCCAGTACTTC. It is translated as CSAVGYETQYF. V usage is TRBV20-1 and J usage is TRBJ2-5, with D unclear. Germline lookup yields CDR1 DFQATT and CDR2 SNEGSKA (reference sequence). Trimming took 6 bases from V and 5 from J, leaving 10 bases between them. CDR3 length: 11 residues.

This clonotype was found many times. The rearrangement links TRBV7-2 to TRBJ2-1, with D possibly TRBD1 on 6 matching bases. Germline V gene sequence: CDR1 SGHTA, CDR2 FQGNSA. V was shortened by 3 bases and J by 6 bases, with 12 bases between the two germline ends. The CDR3 runs 14 residues. The CDR3 reads CASSLTGTSNEQFF. The CDR3 DNA follows: TGTGCCAGCAGCTTGACCGGGACAAGCAATGAGCAGTTCTTC.